This TCR beta chain was recorded in a study of blood T cell repertoires in COVID-19. Study details: Donors in the United States, Italy and Spain gave samples during acute or convalescent COVID-19. T cells, B-cell-depleted T cells, or PBMCs supplied cDNA or gDNA.

The CDR3 is made up of 13 amino acids. Trimming at V came to 3 bases and at J to 4 bases, leaving 2 bases not matched to a gene. Per the germline V gene, CDR1 is GTSNPN and CDR2 is SVGIG (reference sequence). Original analysis: Estimates of nucleated cell counts were drawn from the amplification of reference gene primers. Assay: immunoSEQ multiplex PCR; the TCRdb copy retains only in-frame clones and omits some. That table supplies the V and J calls and clone size; D and trimming were determined from the DNA. Of about 130,000 clones in the sample, about 74% were seen once. The sequence was collected from a man in his sixties with acute or convalescent COVID-19. Source material: peripheral blood. The rearrangement uses TRBV30 and TRBJ2-7, with 11 bases that match TRBD2. As DNA, the CDR3 is TGTGCCTGGAGGGCTAGCGGGGGGTACGAGCAGTACTTC. Protein product: CAWRASGGYEQYF.